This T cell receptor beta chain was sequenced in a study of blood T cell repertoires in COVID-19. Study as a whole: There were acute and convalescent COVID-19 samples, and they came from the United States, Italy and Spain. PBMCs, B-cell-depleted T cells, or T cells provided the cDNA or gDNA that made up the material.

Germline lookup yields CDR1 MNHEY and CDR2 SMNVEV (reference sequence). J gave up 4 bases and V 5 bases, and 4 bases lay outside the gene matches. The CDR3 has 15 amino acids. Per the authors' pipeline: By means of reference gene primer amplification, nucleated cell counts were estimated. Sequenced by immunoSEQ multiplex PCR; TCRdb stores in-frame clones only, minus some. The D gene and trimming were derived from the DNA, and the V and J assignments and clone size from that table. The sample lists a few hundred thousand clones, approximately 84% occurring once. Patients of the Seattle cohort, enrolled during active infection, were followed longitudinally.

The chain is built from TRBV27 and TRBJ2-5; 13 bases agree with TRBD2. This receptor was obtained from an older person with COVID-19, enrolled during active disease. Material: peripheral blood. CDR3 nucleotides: TGTGCCAGCAGTCCCAGGACTAGCGGGAGAGAGACCCAGTACTTC. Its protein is CASSPRTSGRETQYF.